This TCR beta chain was captured by sequencing in a study of Ad26.COV2.S vaccination and SARS-CoV-2 variants. Specified treatment: some 19 received Ad26.COV2.S at low or high dose, single or two shots; 5 received placebo; per-sample allocation not given. Collection of the samples took place on day 63 after the first injection of vaccine or placebo. The data were produced by immunoSEQ multiplex PCR, yet TCRdb's version contains in-frame clones alone and is incomplete. The sample shows roughly 350,000 clones, around 86% of them seen only once. As to this clone: At the DNA level, this CDR3 is encoded by other sequences in the same sample as well.

The CDR3 runs to 11 residues. Trimming removed 1 base from V and 4 bases from J, with 2 bases in between. CDR1 is LGHDT, CDR2 YNNKEL, per germline (reference sequence). The sequence was collected from a person aged 18-65 years who received the Ad26.COV2.S COVID-19 vaccine or a placebo. The source was peripheral blood, collected in a trial of Ad26.COV2.S vaccine versus placebo. The rearrangement joins TRBV3-1 (or the pseudogene TRBV3-2) to TRBJ2-7; D ambiguous. The CDR3 DNA sequence: TGTGCCAGCAGCCAAGCGTACGAGCAGTACTTC. Its protein product is CASSQAYEQYF.